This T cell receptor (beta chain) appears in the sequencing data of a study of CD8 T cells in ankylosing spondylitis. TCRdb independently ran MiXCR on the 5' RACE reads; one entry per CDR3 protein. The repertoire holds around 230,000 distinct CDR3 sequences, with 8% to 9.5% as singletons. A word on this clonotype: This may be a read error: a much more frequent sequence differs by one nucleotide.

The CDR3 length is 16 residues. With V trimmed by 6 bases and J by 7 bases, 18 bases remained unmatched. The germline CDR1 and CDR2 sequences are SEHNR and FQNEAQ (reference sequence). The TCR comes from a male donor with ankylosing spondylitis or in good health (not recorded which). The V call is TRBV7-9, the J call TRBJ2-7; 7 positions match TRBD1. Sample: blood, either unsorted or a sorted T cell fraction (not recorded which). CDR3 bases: TGTGCCAGCAGACACAGGGGTTTGGGCAGGTCGTGGGAGCAGTACTTC. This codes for CASRHRGLGRSWEQYF.